This T cell receptor beta chain stems from a study of T cell responses to AZD1222 COVID-19 vaccine. The germline gives CDR1 SGHAT, CDR2 FQNNGV. V was trimmed by 5 bases and J by 4 bases, leaving 15 bases between them. There are 16 residues in the CDR3. Repertoires were generated with immunoSEQ multiplex PCR, while TCRdb's copy carries only in-frame clones and drops some. The sample consists of under 170,000 clones, approximately 94% of them appearing once. V usage is TRBV11-2 and J usage is TRBJ1-6, with D possibly TRBD1 on 6 matching bases. The sequence was collected from an adult in good health. The specimen was peripheral blood, collected on day 0 of AZD1222 vaccination. The CDR3 bases are TGTGCCAGCAGCCCCGAGGACAGCATTTATAATTCACCCCTCCACTTT. Translated, it gives CASSPEDSIYNSPLHF. The full variable domain, rest sourced from reference TRBV11-2 and TRBJ1-6, is EAGVAQSPRYKIIEKRQSVAFWCNPISGHATLYWYQQILGQGPKLLIQFQNNGVVDDSQLPKDRFSAERLKGVDSTLKIQPAKLEDSAVYLCASSPEDSIYNSPLHFGNGTRLTVT.